This entry lists 9 T cell receptor beta chains sequenced from one sample in a study of neurological immune-mediated disorders. Regarding time point: technical triplicate 2. TCRdb ran MiXCR on the 5' RACE reads and lists one entry per CDR3 protein. The sample has under 70,000 distinct CDR3 sequences, around 24% seen once. Sequences were obtained from PBMCs. Receptors were obtained from a man aged 60-69 years with HTLV-1-associated myelopathy (HAM/TSP).

This clonotype was found many times. The chain links TRBV5-1 to TRBJ2-1; 10 nucleotides align to TRBD2. In germline, CDR1 is SGHRS, CDR2 YFSETQ. The CDR3 spans 18 residues. After removal of 0 bases from V and 0 bases from J, the junction contained 6 bases not matched to a gene. This chain's CDR3 is CASSLALASGSSYNEQFF. In nucleotides, the CDR3 is TGCGCCAGCAGCTTGGCCTTGGCTAGCGGGAGCTCCTACAATGAGCAGTTCTTC.

This clonotype came up many times. This chain joins TRBV5-4 and TRBJ2-7; possible D gene TRBD1, 6 bases. The ends were cut back, 2 bases at V and 4 bases at J, with 16 bases in the middle. Germline-derived CDR1 and CDR2 are SGHNT and YYREEE (reference sequence). The CDR3 sequence is 15 residues long. The CDR3 loop is CASSLPRGEAYEQYF. In DNA, the CDR3 is TGTGCCAGCAGCTTACCCAGGGGAGAGGCTTACGAGCAGTACTTC. Full variable domain (missing parts from reference TRBV5-4 and TRBJ2-7): ETGVTQSPTHLIKTRGQQVTLRCSSQSGHNTVSWYQQALGQGPQFIFQYYREEENGRGNFPPRFSGLQFPNYSSELNVNALELDDSALYLCASSLPRGEAYEQYFGPGTRLTVT.

This clonotype was observed a few times. The chain is built from TRBV20-1 and TRBJ2-1, with D perhaps TRBD1 (7 bases). The germline V and J ends were trimmed by 1 base and 8 bases, with 24 bases remaining between them. Germline-derived CDR1 and CDR2 are DFQATT and SNEGSKA (reference sequence). This CDR3 region has 17 residues. The CDR3 reads CSARVPVTRQGGYEQFF. For the CDR3, the DNA is TGCAGTGCTAGAGTCCCTGTCACTAGACAGGGAGGTTATGAGCAGTTCTTC.

The chain uses TRBV2 and TRBJ2-4; 7 positions match TRBD2. The germline V gene encodes CDR1 SNHLY and CDR2 FYNNEI. The CDR3 runs to 16 residues. J lost 3 bases, V lost 0 bases, and 5 bases had no gene match. In DNA, the CDR3 is TGTGCCAGCAGTGAAGCGGGAGGGCCGAGCAAAAACATTCAGTACTTC. Translating it yields CASSEAGGPSKNIQYF.

Details on this clonotype: The junction shows a germline mismatch at one end, possibly a read error. The chain uses TRBV14 and TRBJ2-2, with D perhaps TRBD1 (6 bases). Germline loops: CDR1 SGHDN, CDR2 FVKESK. This CDR3 has 15 residues. The CDR3 here is CASSQGLQGPGELFF. CDR3 coding DNA: TGTGCCAGCAGCCAAGGCCTACAGGGTCCCGGGGAGCTGTTCTTT. Supplemented by reference TRBV14 and TRBJ2-2, the full variable domain reads EAGVTQFPSHSVIEKGQTVTLRCDPISGHDNLYWYRRVMGKEIKFLLHFVKESKQDESGMPNNRFLAERTGGTYSTLKVQPAELEDSGVYFCASSQGLQGPGELFFGEGSRLTVL.

This clonotype has at least ten counts. This CDR3 is CASSVGTYNEQFF. CDR3 in DNA: TGTGCCAGCAGCGTGGGAACCTACAATGAGCAGTTCTTC. The J gene is TRBJ2-1, the V gene TRBV9; D unresolved. Germline CDR1 is SGDLS and CDR2 is YYNGEE. V was cut by 2 bases and J by 2 bases, with 5 bases left in between. The CDR3 is 13 amino acids.

This clonotype was counted many times. The V gene is TRBV7-2, the J gene TRBJ2-1; 10 nucleotides align to TRBD2. The CDR3 has 15 amino acids. V was pared by 4 bases and J by 7 bases, with 7 bases of the junction left unmatched. Germline V gene data show CDR1 as SGHTA and CDR2 as FQGNSA. The CDR3 sequence: CASSSSGRAFNEQFF. In nucleotides, the CDR3 is TGTGCCAGCAGCTCAAGCGGGAGGGCCTTTAATGAGCAGTTCTTC.

This clonotype was detected only a few times. The CDR3 DNA sequence: TGTGCCAGCAGTTTGACAGGTTCCGGGGAGACCCAGTACTTC. Amino acids: CASSLTGSGETQYF. The chain uses TRBV12-3 or TRBV12-4 and TRBJ2-5; tentative D call: TRBD1 (6 bases). The CDR3 has 14 residues. V was pared by 3 bases and J by 5 bases, with 13 bases between.

This clonotype showed up many times. The CDR3 spells CSVGTGASNYGYTF. CDR3 coding DNA: TGCAGCGTCGGGACAGGGGCTTCTAACTATGGCTACACCTTC. The chain recombines TRBV29-1 with TRBJ1-2, with 10 bases aligning to TRBD1. V lost 6 bases and J lost 0; bases outside the gene matches: 4. This CDR3 contains 14 residues. From germline, CDR1 is SQVTM and CDR2 ANQGSEA. Based on the CDR3 plus reference TRBV29-1 and TRBJ1-2, the full variable domain is SAVISQKPSRDICQRGTSLTIQCQVDSQVTMMFWYRQQPGQSLTLIATANQGSEATYESGFVIDKFPISRPNLTFSTLTVSNMSPEDSSIYLCSVGTGASNYGYTFGSGTRLTVV.